The 7 T cell receptor beta chains below were found in one sample sequenced in a study of cytomegalovirus exposure and HLA in healthy donors. Researchers ran the PCR with 60 Vbeta and 13 Jbeta primers. Profiling relied on immunoSEQ multiplex PCR, and the TCRdb table lists in-frame clones only, not all of them. The ten top clones account for 4.5% to 6.5%, within a sample of 75,000 to 95,000 clones. The sequencing input was PBMCs. These receptor sequences come from a girl under 18 in good health and CMV-seropositive.

J is TRBJ1-2 and V is TRBV7-9, with 10 nucleotides matching TRBD1. Trimming cost V 4 bases and J 8 bases; bases outside gene matches: 10. CDR3 length equals 15 residues. CDR1 and CDR2 from the germline V gene are SEHNR and FQNEAQ (reference sequence). The CDR3 spells CASSSGQGKGRGYTF. The CDR3, as DNA: TGTGCCAGCAGCTCGGGACAGGGGAAGGGTAGGGGCTACACCTTC.

V and J are TRBV27 and TRBJ2-1, with D unresolved. Germline V gives CDR1 MNHEY, CDR2 SMNVEV (reference sequence). Trimming shortened V by 6 bases and J by 10 bases, and 13 bases separated the two germline ends. This CDR3 has 12 amino acids. The CDR3 DNA is TGTGCCAGCAGCACATCGACTCTCGAGCAGTTCTTC. It is translated as CASSTSTLEQFF.

This chain connects TRBV4-3 to TRBJ2-7; 10 bases agree with TRBD1. The CDR3 extends over 17 amino acids. The ends lost 3 bases at V and 2 bases at J; junction bases unmatched: 10. Germline assignment: CDR1 LGHNA and CDR2 YSLEER. CDR3 amino acids: CASSQDLGQGGTYEQYF. CDR3 sequence (DNA): TGCGCCAGCAGCCAGGACCTTGGACAGGGGGGGACCTACGAGCAGTACTTC.

V and J are TRBV14 and TRBJ1-6; 7 nucleotides agree with TRBD1. After removal of 5 bases from V and 12 bases from J, the junction contained 13 bases not matched to a gene. CDR1 is SGHDN and CDR2 is FVKESK in the germline V gene. This CDR3 has 15 residues. CDR3 DNA: TGTGCCAGCAGCAATAGAGCCACAGGGGTCCAACCCCTCCACTTT. It codes for CASSNRATGVQPLHF.

CDR3 sequence (DNA): TGTGCCAGCAGCGCCCCCCCGGGGCAGGGGGCCCCCGGGGAGCTGTTTTTT. Its protein is CASSAPPGQGAPGELFF. The chain uses TRBV9 and TRBJ2-2; 8 bases fit TRBD1. The germline gives CDR1 SGDLS, CDR2 YYNGEE. The CDR3 totals 17 residues. The trim removed 3 bases at V and 6 bases at J, leaving 13 bases unmatched.

The chain is built from TRBV27 and TRBJ1-2; maybe TRBD1 (6 bases). From germline, CDR1 is MNHEY and CDR2 SMNVEV (reference sequence). The CDR3 runs 15 residues. With 5 bases removed from V and 7 bases from J, the gap between germline ends came to 20 bases. CDR3 in amino acids: CASSPRGTPGGGYTF. The CDR3, as DNA: TGTGCCAGCAGTCCTCGAGGGACACCTGGAGGTGGCTACACCTTC.

The V gene is TRBV28, the J gene TRBJ2-1; TRBD1 is a possible D gene (5 bases). V was clipped by 4 bases and J by 9 bases, with 13 bases between them. The germline V gene encodes CDR1 MDHEN and CDR2 SYDVKM. The CDR3 spans 13 residues. CDR3 bases: TGTGCCAGCAGTTCCGAACAGGACGCTGAGCAGTTCTTC. This sequence encodes CASSSEQDAEQFF.